Listed below are T cell receptor beta chains from one sample, sequenced in a study of blood T cell repertoires in COVID-19. Using immunoSEQ multiplex PCR, the repertoire was profiled, and TCRdb retains in-frame clones only, with some absent. This table holds about 60,000 clones, around 87% found once. The sample taken for sequencing was peripheral blood. The receptors were sampled from a human donor with acute or convalescent COVID-19. The donor label of this sample is uncertain. Both conserved end residues are part of each CDR3. A D gene is named only where the DNA matches it firmly. Where a row states a size, it is once, few, many or the class of an expanded clone; other rows omit it.

j_gene	v_gene	d_gene	abundance	CDR3nt	CDR3aa
TRBJ2-3	TRBV3-1/TRBV3-2	TRBD2	-	TGTGCCAGCAGCTATGGACTAGTTGGGGACACAGATACGCAGTATTTT	CASSYGLVGDTDTQYF
TRBJ1-2	TRBV5-6	-	once	TGTGCCAGCAGCTCAGGGGCCCAGTTCTATGGCTACACCTTC	CASSSGAQFYGYTF
TRBJ2-2	TRBV9	TRBD1	-	TGTGCCAGCAGGAGAGGACAGGGGACCGGGGAGCTGTTTTTT	CASRRGQGTGELFF
TRBJ1-2	TRBV28	-	-	TGTGCCAGCAGTTTATGGGGCCCTAACTATGGCTACACCTTC	CASSLWGPNYGYTF
TRBJ1-2	TRBV4-1	TRBD1	-	TGCGCCAGCAGCAGACAGGGGAACTATGGCTACACCTTC	CASSRQGNYGYTF
TRBJ2-2	TRBV11-3	TRBD1	-	TGTGCCAGCAGCTTGACACTATGGGACAGACAAACCGGGGAGCTGTTTTTT	CASSLTLWDRQTGELFF
TRBJ1-6	TRBV7-9	-	-	TGTGCCAGCAGCTTAATCGCCAGGAATTCACCCCTCCACTTT	CASSLIARNSPLHF
TRBJ1-4	TRBV28	-	-	TGTGCCAGCAGTTTAGTTCCAGGAACTAATGAAAAACTGTTTTTT	CASSLVPGTNEKLFF
TRBJ1-1	TRBV7-9	-	-	TGTGCCAGCAGCCCCTTCTTGAGGGCGAACACTGAAGCTTTCTTT	CASSPFLRANTEAFF
TRBJ2-7	TRBV11-2	-	-	TGTGCCAGCAGCACGACGACAGCATCCTACGAGCAGTACTTC	CASSTTTASYEQYF
TRBJ1-2	TRBV6-1	TRBD1	-	TGTGCCAGCAGCGAAGGGACAGGGATAGGAGGTGGCTACACCTTC	CASSEGTGIGGGYTF